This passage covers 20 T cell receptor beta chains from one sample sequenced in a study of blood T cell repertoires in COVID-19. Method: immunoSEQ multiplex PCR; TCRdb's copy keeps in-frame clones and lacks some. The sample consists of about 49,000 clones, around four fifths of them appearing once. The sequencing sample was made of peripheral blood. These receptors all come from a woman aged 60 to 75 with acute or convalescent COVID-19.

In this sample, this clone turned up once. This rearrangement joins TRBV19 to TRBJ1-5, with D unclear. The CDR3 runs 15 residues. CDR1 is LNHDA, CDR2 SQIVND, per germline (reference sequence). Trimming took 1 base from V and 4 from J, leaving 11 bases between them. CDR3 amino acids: CASSIAVFRNQPQHF. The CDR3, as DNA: TGTGCCAGTAGTATAGCGGTTTTCAGGAATCAGCCCCAGCATTTT.

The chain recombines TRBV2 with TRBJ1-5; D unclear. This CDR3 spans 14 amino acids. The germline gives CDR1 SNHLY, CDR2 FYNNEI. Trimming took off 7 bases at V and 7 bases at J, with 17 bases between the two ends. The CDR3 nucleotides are TGTGCCAGCACCCTCAGCGGCCCGGTCCAGCCCCAGCATTTT. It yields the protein CASTLSGPVQPQHF. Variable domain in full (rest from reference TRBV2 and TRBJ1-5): EPEVTQTPSHQVTQMGQEVILRCVPISNHLYFYWYRQILGQKVEFLVSFYNNEISEKSEIFDDQFSVERPDGSNFTLKIRSTKLEDSAMYFCASTLSGPVQPQHFGDGTRLSIL.

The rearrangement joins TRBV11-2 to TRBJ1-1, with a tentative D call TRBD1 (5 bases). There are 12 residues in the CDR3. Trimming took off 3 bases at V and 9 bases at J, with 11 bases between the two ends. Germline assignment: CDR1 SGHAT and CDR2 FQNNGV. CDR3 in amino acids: CASSFGEGQAFF. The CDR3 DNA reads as TGTGCCAGCAGCTTCGGGGAGGGGCAAGCTTTCTTT. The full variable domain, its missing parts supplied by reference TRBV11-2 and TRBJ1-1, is EAGVAQSPRYKIIEKRQSVAFWCNPISGHATLYWYQQILGQGPKLLIQFQNNGVVDDSQLPKDRFSAERLKGVDSTLKIQPAKLEDSAVYLCASSFGEGQAFFGQGTRLTVV.

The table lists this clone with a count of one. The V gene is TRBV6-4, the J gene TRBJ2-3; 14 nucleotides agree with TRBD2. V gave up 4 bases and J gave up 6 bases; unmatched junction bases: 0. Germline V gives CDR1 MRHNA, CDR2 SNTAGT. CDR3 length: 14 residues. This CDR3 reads CASSGLAGGDTQYF. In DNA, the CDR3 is TGTGCCAGCAGTGGACTAGCGGGAGGGGATACGCAGTATTTT.

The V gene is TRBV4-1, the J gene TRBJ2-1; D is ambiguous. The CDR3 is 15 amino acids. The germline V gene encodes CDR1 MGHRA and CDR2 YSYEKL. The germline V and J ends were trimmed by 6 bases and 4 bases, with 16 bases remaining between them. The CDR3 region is CASSSPRARYNEQFF. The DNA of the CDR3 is TGCGCCAGCAGTTCCCCTCGTGCGCGTTACAATGAGCAGTTCTTC.

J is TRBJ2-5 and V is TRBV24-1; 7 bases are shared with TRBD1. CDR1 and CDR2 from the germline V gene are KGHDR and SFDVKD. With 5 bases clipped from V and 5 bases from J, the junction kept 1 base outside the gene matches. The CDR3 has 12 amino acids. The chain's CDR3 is CATSGDSETQYF. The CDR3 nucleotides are TGTGCCACCAGTGGGGACAGTGAGACCCAGTACTTC.

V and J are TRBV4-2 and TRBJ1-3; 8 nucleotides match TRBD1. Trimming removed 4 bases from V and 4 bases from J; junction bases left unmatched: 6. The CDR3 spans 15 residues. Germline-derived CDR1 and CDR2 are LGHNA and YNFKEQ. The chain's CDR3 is CASSLGRDRGNTIYF. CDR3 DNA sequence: TGTGCCAGCAGCCTCGGCCGGGACAGGGGAAACACCATATATTTT.

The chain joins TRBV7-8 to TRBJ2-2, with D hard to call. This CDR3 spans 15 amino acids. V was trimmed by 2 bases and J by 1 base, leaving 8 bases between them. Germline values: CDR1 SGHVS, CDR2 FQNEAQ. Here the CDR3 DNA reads TGTGCCAGCAGCTTAAACAGCTTGAACACCGGGGAGCTGTTTTTT. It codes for CASSLNSLNTGELFF.

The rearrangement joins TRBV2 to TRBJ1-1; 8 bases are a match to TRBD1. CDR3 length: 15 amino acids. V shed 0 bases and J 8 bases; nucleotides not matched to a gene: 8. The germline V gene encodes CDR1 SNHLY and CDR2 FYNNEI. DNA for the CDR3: TGTGCCAGCAGTGAAGCCCGAACAGGGGGTATCGAAGCTTTCTTT. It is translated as CASSEARTGGIEAFF.

CDR3 region: CASSYSFGETQYF. The CDR3, as DNA: TGTGCCAGCAGTTACTCTTTCGGGGAGACCCAGTACTTC. The V call is TRBV12-3 or TRBV12-4, the J call TRBJ2-5; no reliable D call. This CDR3 is built from 13 residues. Trimming took off 4 bases at V and 5 bases at J, with 11 bases between the two ends.

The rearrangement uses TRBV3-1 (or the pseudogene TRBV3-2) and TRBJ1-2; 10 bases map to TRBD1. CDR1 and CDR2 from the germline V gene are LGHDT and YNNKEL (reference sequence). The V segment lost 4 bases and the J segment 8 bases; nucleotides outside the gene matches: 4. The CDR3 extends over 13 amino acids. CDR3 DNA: TGTGCCAGCAGCCGAGGACAGGGGGAGGGCTACACCTTC. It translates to CASSRGQGEGYTF.

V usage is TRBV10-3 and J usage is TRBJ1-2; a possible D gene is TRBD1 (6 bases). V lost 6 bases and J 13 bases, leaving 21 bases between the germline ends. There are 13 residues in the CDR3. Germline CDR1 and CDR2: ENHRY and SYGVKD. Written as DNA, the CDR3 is TGTGCCATCAGCACACAGGACAGCCCAGGGTCCACCTTC. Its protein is CAISTQDSPGSTF.

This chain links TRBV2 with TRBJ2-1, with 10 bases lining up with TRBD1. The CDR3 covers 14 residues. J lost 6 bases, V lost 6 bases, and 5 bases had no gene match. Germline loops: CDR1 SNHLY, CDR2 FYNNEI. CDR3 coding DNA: TGTGCCAGCAGGAGGGACAGGGGATTCAATGAGCAGTTCTTC. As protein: CASRRDRGFNEQFF.

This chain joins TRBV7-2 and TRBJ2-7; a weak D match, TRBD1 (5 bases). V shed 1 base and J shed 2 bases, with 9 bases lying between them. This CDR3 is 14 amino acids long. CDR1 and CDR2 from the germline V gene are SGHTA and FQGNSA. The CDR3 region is CASSLGPGTYEQYF. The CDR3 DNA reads TGTGCCAGCAGCTTAGGACCAGGGACCTACGAGCAGTACTTC. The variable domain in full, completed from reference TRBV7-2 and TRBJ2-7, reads GAGVSQSPSNKVTEKGKDVELRCDPISGHTALYWYRQSLGQGLEFLIYFQGNSAPDKSGLPSDRFSAERTGGSVSTLTIQRTQQEDSAVYLCASSLGPGTYEQYFGPGTRLTVT.

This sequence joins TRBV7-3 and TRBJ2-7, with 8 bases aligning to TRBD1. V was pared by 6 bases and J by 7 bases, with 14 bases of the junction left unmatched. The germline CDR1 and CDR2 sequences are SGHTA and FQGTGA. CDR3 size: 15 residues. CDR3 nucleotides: TGTGCCAGCAGGGGACAGGCACCCCGGGGGAGGGAGCAGTACTTC. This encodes CASRGQAPRGREQYF.

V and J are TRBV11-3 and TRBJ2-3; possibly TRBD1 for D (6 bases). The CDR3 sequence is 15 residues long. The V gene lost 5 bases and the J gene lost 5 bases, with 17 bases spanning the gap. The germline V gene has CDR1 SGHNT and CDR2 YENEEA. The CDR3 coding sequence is TGTGCCAGCAGCATACAAACCGGGACACAAGATACGCAGTATTTT. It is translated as CASSIQTGTQDTQYF.

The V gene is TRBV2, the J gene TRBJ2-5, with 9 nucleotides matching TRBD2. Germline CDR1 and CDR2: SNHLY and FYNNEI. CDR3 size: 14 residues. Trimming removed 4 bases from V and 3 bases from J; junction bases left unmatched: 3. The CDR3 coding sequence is TGTGCCAGCAGTGGAGCTAGCGGGAAAGAGACCCAGTACTTC. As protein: CASSGASGKETQYF.

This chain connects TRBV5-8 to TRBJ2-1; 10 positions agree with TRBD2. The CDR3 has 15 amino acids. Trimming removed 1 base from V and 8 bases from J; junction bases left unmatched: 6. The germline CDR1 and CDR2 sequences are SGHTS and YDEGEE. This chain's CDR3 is CASSLLAGVEDEQFF. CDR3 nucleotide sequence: TGTGCCAGCAGCTTGCTAGCGGGAGTGGAAGATGAGCAGTTCTTC.

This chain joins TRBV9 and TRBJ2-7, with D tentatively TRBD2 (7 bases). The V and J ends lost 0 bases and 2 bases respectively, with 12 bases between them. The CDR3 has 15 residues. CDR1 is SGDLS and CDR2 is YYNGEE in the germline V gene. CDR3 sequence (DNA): TGTGCCAGCAGCGTAGGGGAGGGGGTGGCCTACGAGCAGTACTTC. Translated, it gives CASSVGEGVAYEQYF.

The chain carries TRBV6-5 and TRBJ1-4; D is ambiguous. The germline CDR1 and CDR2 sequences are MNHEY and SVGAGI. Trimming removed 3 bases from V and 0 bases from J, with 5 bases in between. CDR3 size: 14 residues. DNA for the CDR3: TGTGCCAGCAGTTATCAGGCAACTAATGAAAAACTGTTTTTT. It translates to CASSYQATNEKLFF.